Below are 2 T cell receptor beta chains sequenced from a single sample in a study of blood T cells in healthy people across ages. A second PCR of 7 to 11 cycles used a sample-barcoded 5' primer and a J-beta primer mix. MiXCR, run by TCRdb on the 5' RACE reads, gives a single entry per CDR3 protein. There are over 700,000 distinct CDR3 sequences in the sample; 53% occur only once, and roughly two fifths lies in the top ten. The sample taken for sequencing was blood. All receptors come from a man at least 80 years old in good health.

The V and J genes are TRBV5-1 and TRBJ2-7; no definite D call. The V end was cut by 5 bases, the J end by 7 bases, with 16 bases between. CDR3 length: 13 residues. Germline-derived CDR1 and CDR2 are SGHRS and YFSETQ. The CDR3 DNA sequence: TGCGCCAGCAGAAGAGATCCGATCGGGGAGCAGTACTTC. It codes for CASRRDPIGEQYF.

The genes are TRBV5-1 and TRBJ2-2, with 8 bases matching TRBD2. Germline V gene lookup returns CDR1 SGHRS and CDR2 YFSETQ. CDR3 length: 14 residues. The junction had 5 bases not matched to a gene; V was cut back by 4 bases and J by 6 bases. The CDR3 is CASSREGTSGELFF. The DNA for the CDR3 is TGCGCCAGCAGCCGGGAGGGGACGTCCGGGGAGCTGTTTTTT.